The T cell receptor beta chain described here comes from a study of CD8 T cells in ankylosing spondylitis. Overall study results and limits: Reactive arthritis synovial fluid and blood were previously reported to contain some motif variants. Several highly homologous variants made up a TCR beta motif, and this motif appeared characteristic of ankylosing spondylitis blood. Enrichment of disease-linked clones was reportedly significant in matched ankylosing spondylitis synovial fluid. A CD8+ phenotype characterized the disease-linked clones, which were relatively rare in peripheral blood.

In its sample, this clonotype was seen many times. Its specificity is unknown. Quantitative barcoded 5'-RACE was used to prepare TCR beta libraries. Each CDR3 protein gets one entry after TCRdb re-called the 5' RACE reads with MiXCR. Of around 490,000 distinct CDR3 sequences listed, 5.3% are singletons. CDR3 length: 12 residues. Per germline, CDR1 MGHRA and CDR2 YSYEKL. The V gene lost 9 bases and the J gene lost 5 bases, with 10 bases spanning the gap. What was sequenced was blood, either unsorted or a sorted T cell fraction (not recorded which). This receptor was identified in a male donor with ankylosing spondylitis. The V and J genes are TRBV4-1 and TRBJ2-2; D remains unclear. The CDR3 DNA follows: TGCGCCAGTGCCCTAGATACCGGGGAGCTGTTTTTT. Amino acid sequence: CASALDTGELFF.